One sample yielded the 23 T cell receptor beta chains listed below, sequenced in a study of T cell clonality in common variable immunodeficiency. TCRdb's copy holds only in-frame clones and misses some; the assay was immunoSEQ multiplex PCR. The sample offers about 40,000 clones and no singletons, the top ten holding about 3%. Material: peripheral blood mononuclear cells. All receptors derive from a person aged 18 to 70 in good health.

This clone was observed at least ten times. CDR3 protein: CSARDRGRTETQYF. Partial CDR3 DNA: TGCAGTGCTAGAGATAGGGGGCGGACGGAGACC. The J gene is TRBJ2-5, the V gene TRBV20-1, with 7 bases aligning to TRBD1. Read sequence stops 3 residues before the CDR3 end, and the germline J gene provides the missing end. V shed 0 bases, J shed 5 bases, and the junction held 6 bases outside the gene matches. The CDR3 extends over 14 amino acids. From germline, CDR1 is DFQATT and CDR2 SNEGSKA (reference sequence).

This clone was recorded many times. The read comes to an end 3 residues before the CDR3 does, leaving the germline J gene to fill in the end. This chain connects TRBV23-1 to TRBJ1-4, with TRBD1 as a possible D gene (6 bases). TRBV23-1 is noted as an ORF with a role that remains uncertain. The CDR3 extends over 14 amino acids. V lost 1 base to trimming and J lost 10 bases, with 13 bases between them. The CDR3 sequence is CASSQCGGRGKLFF. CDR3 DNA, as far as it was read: TGCGCCAGCAGTCAATGCGGGGGGCGAGGAAAA.

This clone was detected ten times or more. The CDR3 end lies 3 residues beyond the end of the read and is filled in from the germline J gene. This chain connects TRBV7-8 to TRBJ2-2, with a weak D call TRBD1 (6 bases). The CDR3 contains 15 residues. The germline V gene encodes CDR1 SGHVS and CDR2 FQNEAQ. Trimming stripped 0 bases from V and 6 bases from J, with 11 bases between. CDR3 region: CASSLAGTRSGELFF. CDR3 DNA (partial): TGTGCCAGCAGCTTAGCCGGGACAAGGTCCGGGGAG.

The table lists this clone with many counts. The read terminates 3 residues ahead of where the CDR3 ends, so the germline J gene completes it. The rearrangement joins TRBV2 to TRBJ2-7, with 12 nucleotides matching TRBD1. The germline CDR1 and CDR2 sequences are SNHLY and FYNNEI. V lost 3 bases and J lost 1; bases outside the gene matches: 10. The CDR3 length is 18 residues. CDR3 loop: CASSEGTGGPPTSYEQYF. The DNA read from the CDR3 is TGTGCCAGCAGTGAGGGGACAGGGGGCCCCCCCACTTCCTACGAG.

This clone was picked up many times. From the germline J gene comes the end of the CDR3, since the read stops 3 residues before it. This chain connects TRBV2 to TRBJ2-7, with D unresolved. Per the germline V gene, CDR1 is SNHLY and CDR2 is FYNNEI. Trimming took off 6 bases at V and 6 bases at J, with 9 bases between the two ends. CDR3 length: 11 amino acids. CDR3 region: CASRSASEQYF. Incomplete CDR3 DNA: TGTGCCAGCAGATCCGCTAGCGAG.

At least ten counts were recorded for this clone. The CDR3 here is CSARRDRARDSPLHF. The covered CDR3 bases are TGCAGTGCTAGGAGGGACAGGGCTAGGGATTCACCC. The chain couples TRBV20-1 to TRBJ1-6; 9 nucleotides agree with TRBD1. The observed sequence ends 3 residues before the CDR3 terminus, with the missing tail filled in from the germline J gene. The CDR3 runs to 15 residues. V lost 3 bases to trimming and J lost 8 bases; unmatched junction nucleotides: 8. CDR1 is DFQATT, CDR2 SNEGSKA, per germline (reference sequence).

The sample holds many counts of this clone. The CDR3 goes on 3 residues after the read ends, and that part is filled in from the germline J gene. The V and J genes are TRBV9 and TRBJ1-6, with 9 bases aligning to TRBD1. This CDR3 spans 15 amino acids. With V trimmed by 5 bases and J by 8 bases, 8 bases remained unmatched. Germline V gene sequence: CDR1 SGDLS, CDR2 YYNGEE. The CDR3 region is CASSSRTGAYSPLHF. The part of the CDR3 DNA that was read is TGTGCCAGCAGTTCCCGGACAGGGGCCTATTCACCC.

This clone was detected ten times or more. The sequenced part of the CDR3 DNA is TGTGCCAGCAGCACCGGACAGGGGGGCAATCAGCCC. Protein: CASSTGQGGNQP. The whole CDR3 protein is CASSTGQGGNQPQHF. The V call is TRBV7-2, the J call TRBJ1-5, with 10 bases matching TRBD1. The CDR3 end lies 3 residues beyond the end of the read and is filled in from the germline J gene. CDR1 is SGHTA, CDR2 FQGNSA, per germline. This CDR3 has 15 amino acids. J lost 2 bases, V lost 5 bases, and 3 bases had no gene match.

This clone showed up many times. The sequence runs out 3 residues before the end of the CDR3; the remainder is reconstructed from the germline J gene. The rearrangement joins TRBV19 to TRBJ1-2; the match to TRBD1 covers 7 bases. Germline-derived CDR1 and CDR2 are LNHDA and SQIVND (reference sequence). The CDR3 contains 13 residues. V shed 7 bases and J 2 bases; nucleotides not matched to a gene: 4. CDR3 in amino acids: CASKSTGNYGYTF. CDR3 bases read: TGTGCCAGTAAATCGACAGGGAACTATGGC.

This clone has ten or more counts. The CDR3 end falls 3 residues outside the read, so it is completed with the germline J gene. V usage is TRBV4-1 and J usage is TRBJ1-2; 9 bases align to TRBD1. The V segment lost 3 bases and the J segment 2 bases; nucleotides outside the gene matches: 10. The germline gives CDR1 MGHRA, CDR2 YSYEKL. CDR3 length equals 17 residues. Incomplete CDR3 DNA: TGCGCCAGCAGCCAGCCGGGACAGGGAAAATCGAACTATGGC. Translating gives CASSQPGQGKSNYG. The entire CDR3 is CASSQPGQGKSNYGYTF.

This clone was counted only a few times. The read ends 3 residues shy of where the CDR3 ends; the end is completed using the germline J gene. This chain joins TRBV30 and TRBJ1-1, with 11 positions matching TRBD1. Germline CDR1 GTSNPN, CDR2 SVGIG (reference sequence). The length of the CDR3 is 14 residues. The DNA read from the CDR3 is TGTGCCTGGAGCGAAGGACAGGGGGCGAGTTTA. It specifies CAWSEGQGASL. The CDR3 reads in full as CAWSEGQGASLAFF.

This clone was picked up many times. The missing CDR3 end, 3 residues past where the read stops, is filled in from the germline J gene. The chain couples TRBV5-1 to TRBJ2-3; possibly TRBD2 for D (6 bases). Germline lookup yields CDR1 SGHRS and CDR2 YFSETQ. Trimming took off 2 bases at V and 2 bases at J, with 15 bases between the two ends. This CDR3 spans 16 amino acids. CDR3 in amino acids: CASSFSLGGNTDTQYF. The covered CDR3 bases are TGCGCCAGCAGCTTCTCCCTAGGCGGGAACACAGATACG.

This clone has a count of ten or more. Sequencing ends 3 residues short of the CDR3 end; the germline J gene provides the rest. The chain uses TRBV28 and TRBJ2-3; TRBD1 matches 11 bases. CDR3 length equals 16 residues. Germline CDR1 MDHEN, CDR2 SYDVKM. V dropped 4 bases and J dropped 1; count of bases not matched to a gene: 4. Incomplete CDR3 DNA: TGTGCCAGCAGTTCCCCGGGACAGGGGGGCACAGATACG. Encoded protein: CASSSPGQGGTDT. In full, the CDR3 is CASSSPGQGGTDTQYF.

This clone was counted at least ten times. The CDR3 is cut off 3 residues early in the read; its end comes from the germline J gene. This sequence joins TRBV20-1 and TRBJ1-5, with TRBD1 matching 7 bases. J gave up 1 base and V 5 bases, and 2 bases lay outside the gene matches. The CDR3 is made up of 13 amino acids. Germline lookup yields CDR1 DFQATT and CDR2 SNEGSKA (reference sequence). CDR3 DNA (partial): TGCAGTGCTGCCAGGGGGAGCAATCAGCCC. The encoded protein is CSAARGSNQP. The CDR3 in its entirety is CSAARGSNQPQHF.

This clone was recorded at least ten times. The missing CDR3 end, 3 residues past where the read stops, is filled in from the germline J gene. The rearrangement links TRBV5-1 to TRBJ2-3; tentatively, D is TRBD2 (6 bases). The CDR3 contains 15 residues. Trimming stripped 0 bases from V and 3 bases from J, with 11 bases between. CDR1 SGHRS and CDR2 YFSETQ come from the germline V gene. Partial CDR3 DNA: TGCGCCAGCAGCTTGGCTCGGGAGCGGACAGATACG. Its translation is CASSLARERTDT. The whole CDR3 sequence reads CASSLARERTDTQYF.

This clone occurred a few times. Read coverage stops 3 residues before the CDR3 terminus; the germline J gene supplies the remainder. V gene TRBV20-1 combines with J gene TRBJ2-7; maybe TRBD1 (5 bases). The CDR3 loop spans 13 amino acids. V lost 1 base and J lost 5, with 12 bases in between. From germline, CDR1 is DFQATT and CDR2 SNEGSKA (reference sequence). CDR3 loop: CSARGQKGNEQYF. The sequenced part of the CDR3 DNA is TGCAGTGCTAGAGGCCAGAAGGGGAACGAG.

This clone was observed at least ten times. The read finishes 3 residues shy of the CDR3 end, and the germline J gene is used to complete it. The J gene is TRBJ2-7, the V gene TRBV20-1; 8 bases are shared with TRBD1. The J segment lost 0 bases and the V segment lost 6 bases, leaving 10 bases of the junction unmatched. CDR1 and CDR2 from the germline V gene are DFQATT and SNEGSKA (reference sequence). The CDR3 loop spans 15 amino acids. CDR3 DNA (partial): TGCAGTGCAACCAGTCAGGGGGCGAACTCCTACGAG. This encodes CSATSQGANSYE. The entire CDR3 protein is CSATSQGANSYEQYF.

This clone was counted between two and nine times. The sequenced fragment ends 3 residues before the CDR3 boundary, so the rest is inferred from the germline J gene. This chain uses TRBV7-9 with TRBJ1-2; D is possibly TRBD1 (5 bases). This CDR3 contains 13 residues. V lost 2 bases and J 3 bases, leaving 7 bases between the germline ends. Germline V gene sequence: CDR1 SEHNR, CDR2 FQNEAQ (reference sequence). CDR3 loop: CASSLQGDYGYTF. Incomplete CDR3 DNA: TGTGCCAGCAGCTTACAAGGGGACTATGGC.

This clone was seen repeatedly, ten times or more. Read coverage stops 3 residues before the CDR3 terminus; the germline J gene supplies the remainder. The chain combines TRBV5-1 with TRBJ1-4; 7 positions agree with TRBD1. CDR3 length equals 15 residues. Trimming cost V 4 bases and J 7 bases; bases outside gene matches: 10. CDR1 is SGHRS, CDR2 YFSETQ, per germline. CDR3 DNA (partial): TGCGCCAGCAGCCCTAGACAGGGAGAAAGTGAAAAA. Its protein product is CASSPRQGESEK. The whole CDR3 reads CASSPRQGESEKLFF. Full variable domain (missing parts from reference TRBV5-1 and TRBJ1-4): KAGVTQTPRYLIKTRGQQVTLSCSPISGHRSVSWYQQTPGQGLQFLFEYFSETQRNKGNFPGRFSGRQFSNSRSEMNVSTLELGDSALYLCASSPRQGESEKLFFGSGTQLSVL.

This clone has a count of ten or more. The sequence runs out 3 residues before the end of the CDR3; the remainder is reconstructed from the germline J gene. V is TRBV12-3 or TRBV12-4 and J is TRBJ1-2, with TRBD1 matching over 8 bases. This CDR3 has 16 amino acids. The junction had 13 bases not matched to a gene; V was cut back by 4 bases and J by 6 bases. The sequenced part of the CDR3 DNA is TGTGCCAGCAGTTATTCCGAAGGGGCAGGGGGCCATGGC. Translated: CASSYSEGAGGHG. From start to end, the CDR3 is CASSYSEGAGGHGYTF.

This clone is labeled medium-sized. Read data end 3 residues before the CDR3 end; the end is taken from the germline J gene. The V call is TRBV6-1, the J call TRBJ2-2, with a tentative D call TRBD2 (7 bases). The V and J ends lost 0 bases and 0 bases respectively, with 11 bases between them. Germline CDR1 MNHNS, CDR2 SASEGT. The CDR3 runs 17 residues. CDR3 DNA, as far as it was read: TGTGCCAGCAGTGAAGCGGGGGGGGGCCCGAACACCGGGGAG. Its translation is CASSEAGGGPNTGE. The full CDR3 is CASSEAGGGPNTGELFF.

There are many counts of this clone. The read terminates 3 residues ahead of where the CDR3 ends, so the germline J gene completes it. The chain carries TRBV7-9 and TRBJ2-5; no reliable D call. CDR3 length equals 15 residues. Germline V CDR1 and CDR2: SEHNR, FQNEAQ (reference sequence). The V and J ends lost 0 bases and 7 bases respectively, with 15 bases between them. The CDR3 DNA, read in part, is TGTGCCAGCAGCTTAGCGCGGATTAGCTCGGGGACC. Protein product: CASSLARISSGT. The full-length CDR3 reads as CASSLARISSGTQYF.

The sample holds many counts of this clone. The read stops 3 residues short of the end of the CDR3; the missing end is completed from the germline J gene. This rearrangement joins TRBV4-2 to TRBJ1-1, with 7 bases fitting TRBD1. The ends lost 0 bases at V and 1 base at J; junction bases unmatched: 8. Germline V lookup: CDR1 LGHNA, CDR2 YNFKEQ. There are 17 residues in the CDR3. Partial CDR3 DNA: TGTGCCAGCAGCCAAGATGCAGGGACAGCTAAGAACACTGAA. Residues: CASSQDAGTAKNTE. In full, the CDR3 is CASSQDAGTAKNTEAFF.